This T cell receptor (beta chain) appears in the sequencing data of a study of CD4 T cells in relation to SARS-CoV-2 and coronaviruses. Study results and limitations: In approximately 70% of donors, memory CD4+ clonotypes crossrecognized SARS-CoV-2 and at least one common cold coronavirus spike.

Sequencing used immunoSEQ multiplex PCR; TCRdb keeps in-frame clones, though not all of them. The data contain 60,000 to 65,000 clones, over 90% of them singletons. This clone was recorded once. Its specificity is not known. The unexposed donors gave CD4+ T cells in about 2010-2018, prior to COVID-19. This CDR3 comprises 14 residues. Germline CDR1 MNHEY, CDR2 SMNVEV (reference sequence). V lost 10 bases and J lost 8; bases outside the gene matches: 13. The sample was naive CD4+ T cells from PBMCs. Subset indicated: naive CD4+ T cells isolated by negative enrichment. The J gene is TRBJ2-1, the V gene TRBV27; 8 nucleotides match TRBD2. The sequence was collected from a human donor in good health. The CDR3, as DNA: TGTGCCACCATGAATAGCGGGAAGGGGGATGAGCAGTTCTTC. It encodes CATMNSGKGDEQFF.